Here is one T cell receptor (beta chain) with its context. The antigen is not known. The data were taken from a study of T cell responses to AZD1222 COVID-19 vaccine. The CDR3 extends over 19 amino acids. CDR1 and CDR2 (germline): SQVTM, ANQGSEA. V lost 1 base to trimming and J lost 3 bases, with 27 bases between them. Overall study results and limits: In the spike-specific TCR repertoire, nearly half reportedly target unmutated variant regions.

Here immunoSEQ multiplex PCR was the method, and the copy in TCRdb shows in-frame clones only, minus some. The sample shows 90,000 to 120,000 clones, about 93% of them seen only once. The sequence was collected from an adult who received the AZD1222 COVID-19 vaccine. The sequencing used peripheral blood, collected 28 days after the second AZD1222 dose. This chain uses TRBV29-1 with TRBJ1-2, with D perhaps matching TRBD1 (6 bases). The CDR3 nucleotides are TGCAGCGTTGAAGGGCTGATTGAGGGACGATTAGGGGGAGACTATGGCTACACCTTC. Its translation: CSVEGLIEGRLGGDYGYTF.